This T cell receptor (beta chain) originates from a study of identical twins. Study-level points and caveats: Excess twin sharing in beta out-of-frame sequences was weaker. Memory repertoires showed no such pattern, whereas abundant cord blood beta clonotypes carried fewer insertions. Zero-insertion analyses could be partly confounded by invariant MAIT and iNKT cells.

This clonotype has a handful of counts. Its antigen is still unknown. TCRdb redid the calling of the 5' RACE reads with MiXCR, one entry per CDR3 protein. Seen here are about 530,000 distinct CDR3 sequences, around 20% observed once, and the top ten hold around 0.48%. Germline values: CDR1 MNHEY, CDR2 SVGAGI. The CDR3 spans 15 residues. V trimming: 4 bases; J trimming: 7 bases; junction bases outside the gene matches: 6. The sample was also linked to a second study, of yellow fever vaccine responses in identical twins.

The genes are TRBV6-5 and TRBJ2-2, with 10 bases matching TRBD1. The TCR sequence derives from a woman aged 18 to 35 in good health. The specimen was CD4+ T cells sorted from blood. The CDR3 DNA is TGTGCCAGCAGTTTAACCGGGACAGGGGTCGGGGAGCTGTTTTTT. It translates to CASSLTGTGVGELFF.